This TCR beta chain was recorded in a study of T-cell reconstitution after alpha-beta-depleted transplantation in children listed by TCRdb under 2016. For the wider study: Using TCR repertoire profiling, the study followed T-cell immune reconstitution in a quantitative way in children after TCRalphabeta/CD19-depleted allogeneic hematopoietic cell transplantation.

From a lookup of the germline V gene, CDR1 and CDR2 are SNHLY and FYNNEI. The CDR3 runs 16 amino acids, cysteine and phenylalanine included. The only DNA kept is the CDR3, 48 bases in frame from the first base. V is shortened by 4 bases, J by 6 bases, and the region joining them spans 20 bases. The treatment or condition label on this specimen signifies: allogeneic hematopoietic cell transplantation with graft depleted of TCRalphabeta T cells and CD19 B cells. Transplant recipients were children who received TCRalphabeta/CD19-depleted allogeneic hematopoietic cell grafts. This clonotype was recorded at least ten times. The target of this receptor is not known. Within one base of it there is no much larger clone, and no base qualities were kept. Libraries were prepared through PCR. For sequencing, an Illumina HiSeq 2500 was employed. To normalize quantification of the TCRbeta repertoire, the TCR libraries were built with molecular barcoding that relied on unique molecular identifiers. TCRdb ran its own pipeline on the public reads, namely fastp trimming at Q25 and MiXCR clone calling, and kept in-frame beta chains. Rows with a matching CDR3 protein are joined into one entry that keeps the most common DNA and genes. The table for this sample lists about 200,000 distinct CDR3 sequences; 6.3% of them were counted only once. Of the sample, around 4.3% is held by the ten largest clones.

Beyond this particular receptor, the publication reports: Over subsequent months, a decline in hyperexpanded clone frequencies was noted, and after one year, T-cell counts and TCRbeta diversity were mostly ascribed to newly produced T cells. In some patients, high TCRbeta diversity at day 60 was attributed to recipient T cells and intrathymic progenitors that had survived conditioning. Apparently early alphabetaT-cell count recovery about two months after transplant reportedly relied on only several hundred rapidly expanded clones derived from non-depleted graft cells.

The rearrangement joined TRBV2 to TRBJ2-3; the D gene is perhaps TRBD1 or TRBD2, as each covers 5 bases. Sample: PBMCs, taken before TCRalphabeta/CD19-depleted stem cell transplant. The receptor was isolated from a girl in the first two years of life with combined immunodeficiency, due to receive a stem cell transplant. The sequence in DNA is TGTGCCAGCAGTGGTTGGACTCCGGAAGAGGGGGATACGCAGTATTTT. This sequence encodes CASSGWTPEEGDTQYF.